This record concerns one TCR beta chain sequence. Its antigen is as yet unknown. PCR was performed using 60 Vbeta and 13 Jbeta primers. Only in-frame clones appear in the TCRdb table, and some are missing; sequencing was by immunoSEQ multiplex PCR. In the table there are roughly 150,000 clones, about 76% of which are singletons. This record comes from a study of cytomegalovirus exposure and HLA in healthy donors. Study-level information: Researchers found that about 82% of 350 to 500 genotyped donors fell within the Caucasian-associated ancestry cluster.

The germline V gene encodes CDR1 SEHNR and CDR2 FQNEAQ (reference sequence). V lost 5 bases, J lost 4 bases, and 11 bases lay in between. The CDR3 totals 13 residues. General study findings and limits: Upon later analysis, TCR association rates were observed to vary by HLA locus, being highest for DRB1 and lowest for HLA-C.

V gene TRBV7-9 combines with J gene TRBJ1-1, with unresolved D. Sequences were obtained from PBMCs. The source of this sequence is a woman under 30 in good health and CMV-seropositive. CDR3 bases: TGTGCCAGCAGCGCGGGCGATGGCACTGAAGCTTTCTTT. Translating it yields CASSAGDGTEAFF.